A selection of T cell receptor beta chains follows, all from one sample in a study of Graves' ophthalmopathy and Graves' hyperthyroidism. In TCRdb, the multiplex PCR reads were re-called with MiXCR into one record per CDR3 protein. The table shows hundreds of thousands of distinct CDR3 sequences, with over 40% occurring only once. The specimen sequenced was peripheral blood. The receptor set was obtained from an adult man with Graves' ophthalmopathy. CDR3s include the opening cysteine and the closing phenylalanine or tryptophan. Fields, in order: clone size, CDR3 length, D gene, V gene, J gene, CDR3 DNA, CDR3 protein. A D gene is named only where the DNA matches it firmly. Clone size is not always given. Where it is, it says once, few, many or a class for expanded clones.

clone_size: many; cdr3_length: 12; d_call: NA; v_call: TRBV12-3/TRBV12-4; j_call: TRBJ1-5; cdr3_nt: TGTGCCAGCAGTTTTAGGCGACAGCCCCAGCATTTT; cdr3_aa: CASSFRRQPQHF
clone_size: many; cdr3_length: 13; d_call: NA; v_call: TRBV7-9; j_call: TRBJ2-5; cdr3_nt: TGTGCCAGCAGCTTAGCGCGGAATGAGGGCCAGTACTTC; cdr3_aa: CASSLARNEGQYF
clone_size: NA; cdr3_length: 14; d_call: NA; v_call: TRBV25-1; j_call: TRBJ1-4; cdr3_nt: TGTGCCAGCTTAGCATCAGGGTGGGGTGAAAAACTGTTTTTT; cdr3_aa: CASLASGWGEKLFF
clone_size: few; cdr3_length: 13; d_call: NA; v_call: TRBV7-9; j_call: TRBJ2-7; cdr3_nt: TGTGCCAGCAGCCGGAAGGGGGAAGGAGAGCAGTACTTC; cdr3_aa: CASSRKGEGEQYF
clone_size: NA; cdr3_length: 14; d_call: TRBD1; v_call: TRBV9; j_call: TRBJ1-6; cdr3_nt: TGTGCCAGCAGCGTTTCAGGGGGAGGTTCACCCCTCCACTTT; cdr3_aa: CASSVSGGGSPLHF
clone_size: few; cdr3_length: 13; d_call: NA; v_call: TRBV20-1; j_call: TRBJ2-7; cdr3_nt: TGCAGTGCTAGGCATGGGAGGTTCTACGAGCAGTACTTC; cdr3_aa: CSARHGRFYEQYF
clone_size: many; cdr3_length: 16; d_call: NA; v_call: TRBV7-9; j_call: TRBJ1-1; cdr3_nt: TGTGCCAGCAGCTTAGAGTTGGGAGGGCCGGGCACTGAAGCTTTCTTT; cdr3_aa: CASSLELGGPGTEAFF
clone_size: NA; cdr3_length: 16; d_call: TRBD1; v_call: TRBV9; j_call: TRBJ2-2; cdr3_nt: TGTGCCAGCAGCGTAGAAGGGACAGGGGATGTCGGGGAGCTGTTTTTT; cdr3_aa: CASSVEGTGDVGELFF
clone_size: many; cdr3_length: 14; d_call: NA; v_call: TRBV7-2; j_call: TRBJ1-5; cdr3_nt: TGTGCCAGCAGCTTAAAGCCGGGCAATCAGCCCCAGCATTTT; cdr3_aa: CASSLKPGNQPQHF
clone_size: many; cdr3_length: 16; d_call: TRBD1; v_call: TRBV10-3; j_call: TRBJ1-1; cdr3_nt: TGTGCCATCAGGGGTCCCGGGACAGGGTCCTGGGCTGAAGCTTTCTTT; cdr3_aa: CAIRGPGTGSWAEAFF
clone_size: many; cdr3_length: 14; d_call: TRBD1; v_call: TRBV19; j_call: TRBJ1-6; cdr3_nt: TGTGCCAGTAGGACAGGGGAGGATAATTCACCCCTCCACTTT; cdr3_aa: CASRTGEDNSPLHF
clone_size: many; cdr3_length: 13; d_call: NA; v_call: TRBV7-8; j_call: TRBJ2-5; cdr3_nt: TGTGCCAGCAGCGCAAGACAGCAAGAGACCCAGTACTTC; cdr3_aa: CASSARQQETQYF
clone_size: NA; cdr3_length: 15; d_call: TRBD2; v_call: TRBV5-1; j_call: TRBJ2-3; cdr3_nt: TGCGCCAGCAGCAGGACTAGCGGGAGCGCAGATACGCAGTATTTT; cdr3_aa: CASSRTSGSADTQYF
clone_size: many; cdr3_length: 16; d_call: TRBD1; v_call: TRBV2; j_call: TRBJ1-5; cdr3_nt: TGTGCCAGCAGTGGGGGACAGGGTTTCATCCGTCAGCCCCAGCATTTT; cdr3_aa: CASSGGQGFIRQPQHF
clone_size: NA; cdr3_length: 13; d_call: TRBD1; v_call: TRBV7-8; j_call: TRBJ1-4; cdr3_nt: TGTGCCAGCAGCTTAGGGGGGACAGGACAGCTGTTTTTT; cdr3_aa: CASSLGGTGQLFF
clone_size: many; cdr3_length: 15; d_call: NA; v_call: TRBV9; j_call: TRBJ1-2; cdr3_nt: TGTGCCAGCAGCGTACTGTCAGGGTTCGGTGATGGCTACACCTTC; cdr3_aa: CASSVLSGFGDGYTF
clone_size: NA; cdr3_length: 17; d_call: TRBD1; v_call: TRBV7-8; j_call: TRBJ2-6; cdr3_nt: TGTGCCAGCAGCTTAGGACCGACAGGGACCGGGGCCAACGTCCTGACTTTC; cdr3_aa: CASSLGPTGTGANVLTF
clone_size: many; cdr3_length: 12; d_call: NA; v_call: TRBV20-1; j_call: TRBJ1-2; cdr3_nt: TGCAGTGCGGGCAGACTAAACTATGGCTACACCTTC; cdr3_aa: CSAGRLNYGYTF
clone_size: many; cdr3_length: 15; d_call: TRBD2; v_call: TRBV19; j_call: TRBJ2-2; cdr3_nt: TGTGCCAGTAGTTCTAGCGGGAGTACGCCCGGGGAGCTGTTTTTT; cdr3_aa: CASSSSGSTPGELFF
clone_size: many; cdr3_length: 13; d_call: NA; v_call: TRBV12-3/TRBV12-4; j_call: TRBJ1-2; cdr3_nt: TGTGCCAGCAGTTTCTGGATAGACTATGGCTACACCTTC; cdr3_aa: CASSFWIDYGYTF
clone_size: NA; cdr3_length: 12; d_call: NA; v_call: TRBV5-1; j_call: TRBJ1-3; cdr3_nt: TGCGCCAGCAGCTTGGATGGAAACACCGTATATTTT; cdr3_aa: CASSLDGNTVYF
clone_size: NA; cdr3_length: 14; d_call: NA; v_call: TRBV9; j_call: TRBJ1-4; cdr3_nt: TGTGCCAGCAGTCCCCAGCCCCCTAATGAAAAACTGTTTTTT; cdr3_aa: CASSPQPPNEKLFF
clone_size: many; cdr3_length: 16; d_call: NA; v_call: TRBV5-1; j_call: TRBJ2-2; cdr3_nt: TGCGCCAGCAGCTTGGTGGCAGGGCCATTGACCGGGGAGCTGTTTTTT; cdr3_aa: CASSLVAGPLTGELFF
clone_size: few; cdr3_length: 15; d_call: TRBD1; v_call: TRBV19; j_call: TRBJ2-5; cdr3_nt: TGTGCCAGTAGTTCCGGGACAGGGGGTGGAGAGACCCAGTACTTC; cdr3_aa: CASSSGTGGGETQYF
clone_size: few; cdr3_length: 14; d_call: NA; v_call: TRBV6-5; j_call: TRBJ2-7; cdr3_nt: TGTGCCAGCAGTCGACCCCCGCCCTCCTACGAGCAGTACTTC; cdr3_aa: CASSRPPPSYEQYF
clone_size: NA; cdr3_length: 17; d_call: TRBD1; v_call: TRBV11-1; j_call: TRBJ1-6; cdr3_nt: TGTGCCAGCAGCTCGGGACAGGACAGCGAAAAGAATTCACCCCTCCACTTT; cdr3_aa: CASSSGQDSEKNSPLHF
clone_size: NA; cdr3_length: 14; d_call: NA; v_call: TRBV29-1; j_call: TRBJ1-2; cdr3_nt: TGCAGCAGTCCGGGACCTCTTCTCATCTATGGCTACACCTTC; cdr3_aa: CSSPGPLLIYGYTF
clone_size: NA; cdr3_length: 15; d_call: TRBD1; v_call: TRBV5-1; j_call: TRBJ1-3; cdr3_nt: TGCGCCAGCAGCTTGTGGACAGGCTCTGGAAACACCATATATTTT; cdr3_aa: CASSLWTGSGNTIYF
clone_size: NA; cdr3_length: 15; d_call: TRBD2; v_call: TRBV2; j_call: TRBJ2-3; cdr3_nt: TGTGCCAGCAGGGCCTCGGGACTATTTACAGATACGCAGTATTTT; cdr3_aa: CASRASGLFTDTQYF
clone_size: many; cdr3_length: 11; d_call: NA; v_call: TRBV20-1; j_call: TRBJ2-7; cdr3_nt: TGCAGTGCTTCACAGAGTTACGAGCAGTACTTC; cdr3_aa: CSASQSYEQYF
clone_size: NA; cdr3_length: 18; d_call: NA; v_call: TRBV7-8; j_call: TRBJ1-5; cdr3_nt: TGTGCCAGCAGCTCCCAGACGGGACACCTTAGGGCTTATCAGCCCCAGCATTTT; cdr3_aa: CASSSQTGHLRAYQPQHF
clone_size: many; cdr3_length: 15; d_call: NA; v_call: TRBV12-3/TRBV12-4; j_call: TRBJ1-2; cdr3_nt: TGTGCCAGCAGACCCTCTGTCCGGGGGAAGGGGGGCTACACCTTC; cdr3_aa: CASRPSVRGKGGYTF
clone_size: few; cdr3_length: 16; d_call: NA; v_call: TRBV20-1; j_call: TRBJ1-4; cdr3_nt: TGCAGTGCTAGAATGTTGACTGACGCAACTAATGAAAAACTGTTTTTT; cdr3_aa: CSARMLTDATNEKLFF
clone_size: many; cdr3_length: 15; d_call: NA; v_call: TRBV6-1; j_call: TRBJ1-2; cdr3_nt: TGTGCCAGCAGTGAAGGGCGGAGGGGATACTATGGCTACACCTTC; cdr3_aa: CASSEGRRGYYGYTF
clone_size: many; cdr3_length: 18; d_call: TRBD1; v_call: TRBV7-9; j_call: TRBJ1-1; cdr3_nt: TGTGCCAGCAGCGGTGCCCGAGGACAGGACCCAATGAACACTGAAGCTTTCTTT; cdr3_aa: CASSGARGQDPMNTEAFF